These T cell receptor beta chains were read from a single sample in a study of PD-1 blockade in classical Hodgkin lymphoma. Produced via immunoSEQ multiplex PCR; TCRdb's table is partial and in-frame only. The table records fewer than 10,000 clones, more than 85% of them present only once. The sample taken for sequencing was CD8+ T cells from blood. Every receptor here comes from a human donor with classical Hodgkin lymphoma. The CDR3 runs from the conserved cysteine through the conserved F or W. Each record gives: J gene, V gene, clone size, D gene, CDR3 protein, CDR3 DNA. D genes are given only for firm matches. Rows may omit the clone size; those that give it use once, few, many or a size class.

>TRBJ1-1|TRBV7-8|NA|NA
CASSLGGGLNTEAFF
TGTGCCAGCAGCTTAGGGGGGGGGCTGAACACTGAAGCTTTCTTT
>TRBJ2-1|TRBV6-5|NA|TRBD1
CASSFGQGWKDEQFF
TGTGCCAGCAGTTTTGGACAGGGGTGGAAGGATGAGCAGTTCTTC
>TRBJ2-3|TRBV7-8|NA|TRBD1
CASSLHEGQGWDTQYF
TGTGCCAGCAGCTTACATGAGGGACAGGGGTGGGATACGCAGTATTTT
>TRBJ2-5|TRBV5-8|NA|TRBD1
CASSLRGQGKETQYF
TGTGCCAGCAGCTTGAGGGGGCAGGGGAAAGAGACCCAGTACTTC
>TRBJ2-1|TRBV27|NA|TRBD2
CASSWGAGGNNEQFF
TGTGCCAGCTCCTGGGGAGCGGGGGGGAACAATGAGCAGTTCTTC
>TRBJ2-1|TRBV6-1|NA|TRBD1
CASSDYDRGLPPEQFF
TGTGCCAGCAGTGATTATGACAGGGGACTCCCCCCTGAGCAGTTCTTC
>TRBJ2-7|TRBV5-5|NA|TRBD1
CASSSQGAYEQYF
TGTGCCAGCAGTTCACAGGGGGCCTACGAGCAGTACTTC
>TRBJ1-1|TRBV19|NA|NA
CASSPRDTRYTEAFF
TGTGCCAGTAGTCCCCGGGACACTAGATACACTGAAGCTTTCTTT
>TRBJ2-7|TRBV6-5|NA|NA
CASGDTGYHEQYF
TGTGCCAGCGGGGACACAGGGTACCACGAGCAGTACTTC
>TRBJ2-1|TRBV11-3|NA|NA
CASSLDMGEVSYNEQFF
TGTGCCAGCAGCTTAGATATGGGGGAGGTCTCCTACAATGAGCAGTTCTTC
>TRBJ1-2|TRBV30|NA|TRBD1
CAWSVRGTGVSVPGGYTF
TGTGCCTGGAGTGTACGAGGGACAGGGGTCTCAGTTCCGGGTGGCTACACCTTC
>TRBJ2-3|TRBV27|NA|TRBD1
CASSLLWTGAPDTQYF
TGTGCCAGCAGTTTACTATGGACAGGGGCTCCAGATACGCAGTATTTT
>TRBJ2-2|TRBV9|NA|NA
CASSVGPTGELFF
TGTGCCAGCAGCGTAGGTCCCACCGGGGAGCTGTTTTTT
>TRBJ1-5|TRBV30|NA|NA
CAWSEVLSNQPQHF
TGTGCCTGGAGTGAGGTTCTCAGCAATCAGCCCCAGCATTTT
>TRBJ1-1|TRBV19|NA|NA
CASSIGRNTEAFF
TGTGCCAGTAGTATCGGAAGGAACACTGAAGCTTTCTTT
>TRBJ2-7|TRBV4-2|NA|NA
CASSQVGQGRYEQYF
TGTGCCAGCAGCCAAGTCGGTCAAGGCCGCTACGAGCAGTACTTC
>TRBJ1-2|TRBV28|NA|NA
CATSLTSGAYGYTF
TGTGCCACCAGTTTAACATCAGGGGCCTATGGCTACACCTTC
>TRBJ1-1|TRBV19|medium-sized|NA
CASSIDRAVNTEAFF
TGTGCCAGTAGTATAGATAGGGCGGTGAACACTGAAGCTTTCTTT
>TRBJ2-3|TRBV4-2|NA|NA
CASSQEHTSSSRYPYTQYF
TGTGCCAGCAGCCAAGAGCATACGAGCAGTAGTAGGTACCCTTATACGCAGTATTTT
>TRBJ2-1|TRBV4-3|NA|NA
CASSQSPWSDSNEQFF
TGCGCCAGCAGCCAGTCTCCGTGGTCAGATAGCAATGAGCAGTTCTTC
>TRBJ2-7|TRBV23-1|NA|TRBD2
CASSQSQGLAGPNEQYF
TGCGCCAGCAGTCAGTCGCAAGGACTAGCGGGGCCTAACGAGCAGTACTTC
>TRBJ2-4|TRBV28|NA|TRBD1
CASSATTGGGNIQYF
TGTGCCAGCAGTGCGACGACAGGGGGCGGAAACATTCAGTACTTC
>TRBJ2-7|TRBV27|NA|TRBD1
CASSVGQSYEQYF
TGTGCCAGCAGTGTGGGACAGAGCTACGAGCAGTACTTC
>TRBJ2-2|TRBV5-5|NA|NA
CASSLPLANTGELFF
TGTGCCAGCAGCTTGCCCCTAGCGAACACCGGGGAGCTGTTTTTT
>TRBJ2-5|TRBV15|NA|TRBD2
CATASPGLAGGETQYF
TGTGCCACCGCGTCTCCGGGACTAGCGGGAGGAGAGACCCAGTACTTC
>TRBJ1-1|TRBV7-9|NA|NA
CATSLGGLNTEAFF
TGTGCCACCTCGTTAGGGGGGTTGAACACTGAAGCTTTCTTT
>TRBJ2-1|TRBV12-5|NA|NA
CASGLFVDRADNEQFF
TGTGCTAGTGGTTTGTTTGTTGATCGGGCAGACAATGAGCAGTTCTTC